This T cell receptor beta chain is drawn from a study of cytomegalovirus exposure and HLA in healthy donors (dated by TCRdb to the late 2010s). As for the study more broadly: In an earlier analysis of approximately 500 of the donors, 276 Gb of sequence data and 100 million or so unique TCR beta sequences from about 190 million T cells were reported. Approximately 300 gigabases of sequencing data and 70 million to 100 million unique TCR sequences made up an early release that covered approximately 620 HLA-typed donors. Among the roughly 380 genotyped donors, around 81% belonged to the genetic ancestry cluster associated with self-reported Caucasian donors. The study aimed to test whether signatures of past pathogen exposure could be identified by cataloging public T cell receptors. The study used immunosequencing to profile the T cell repertoires of more than 650 subjects and linked those repertoires to cytomegalovirus serostatus. In addition to the first cohort of around 670 subjects, a separate validation cohort of 120 different subjects was used. To predict cytomegalovirus infection status, the study brought together high-throughput TCR immunosequencing, statistical association of individual TCRs with disease status, and machine learning. A later analysis re-analyzed previously published TCR beta repertoires from 650 to 800 donors and added high-resolution HLA genotyping to study TCR occurrence patterns. The later analysis used no new phenotypic data to find candidate immune exposures, relying instead on TCR beta sequences and their occurrence across donors. To decide whether each TCR beta V gene segment behaved as functional or pseudogenic, an earlier analysis of some 540 of the donors relied on high-throughput TCR beta sequencing. Donor age, sex, ethnicity and CMV serostatus were compiled alongside the repertoire data. In a later genetic analysis, genome-wide SNP genotypes for about 60% of the 666 donors were used, and that subset was treated as a discovery cohort. All discovery cohort repertoires had been generated using a single sequencing platform. HLA typing included class I and class II loci at four-digit resolution. Typing coverage differed by locus: A, B, C, DRB1 and DQB1 were typed in roughly 629-640 donors, DQA1 in roughly 500, DPA1 in 606, and DPB1 in roughly 450. Because of strong linkage in the cohort, roughly five DR-DQ haplotypes were treated as single units for association and clustering. Among 300 to 500 genotyped donors of the cohort, an average of around 250,000 unique TCR beta nucleotide sequences was sequenced per donor, of which roughly 18% were non-productive.

Broad study findings and their caveats: Because some donors lacked HLA typing at each locus, the association tests relied only on the typed subset. In a later analysis, most CMV-associated TCR beta chains were found to appear HLA-restricted, with HLA associations seemingly driven largely by CMV exposure. Cytomegalovirus status was reported to be diagnosed by the classifier with high specificity and sensitivity in both the original and validation cohorts. Most TCR sequences were observed very rarely across donors, whereas some public TCRs were present in many individuals. Because counts were too low, roughly 17 rarely observed V segments, including chromosome 9 orphons, were left out of the earlier analysis of roughly 600 of the donors. In this cohort, only TCR beta chains were sequenced, and detectable features were limited by the absence of alpha or paired-chain data. A later analysis reported that several top co-occurrence clusters appeared linked to parvovirus B19, influenza, CMV and Epstein-Barr virus. A further reported finding was that TCR beta sequences accurately predicted the HLA-A and HLA-B alleles for most subjects in the first cohort. A later genetic analysis associated a missense DCLRE1C variant with V-gene and J-gene trimming of TCR beta chains, and an independent cohort replicated the association. For the cohort, immune exposure information was limited to CMV serostatus. A later genetic analysis reported fewer N-insertions in productive TCRs among donors in an Asian-associated ancestry cluster than the roughly 700-donor mean. Some IMGT-functional V segments, including TRBV6-2 and TRBV6-3, could not be distinguished by the 87-base-pair reads and were therefore excluded. Correlated functional status among segregating V segments might be attributable to linkage disequilibrium, but an unknown experimental factor could not be ruled out. In a later analysis, HLA-associated TCR beta chains were found to be more clonally expanded and to have lower generation probabilities than equally common non-associated chains. In vitro tests confirmed that a few of the cytomegalovirus-associated TCR beta chains recognize cytomegalovirus antigens. In an earlier analysis of more than 450 of the donors, most TCR beta V segments were observed in productive rearrangements about 87% or about 30% of the time, broadly matching IMGT annotations. The presence/absence analyses assumed that sequencing depth was roughly uniform across donors, and that assumption may not be true. In a later analysis, some 18,000 TCR beta sequences were associated with specific HLA alleles at a false discovery rate of 0.05. A cluster of highly shared sequence variants was judged likely to be a technical artifact of the sequencing pipeline. In a later analysis, TCR association rates were found to vary across HLA loci, with the most associated TCRs seen for DRB1 alleles and the fewest for HLA-C alleles. The study listed 170 or so TCR beta chains as associated with cytomegalovirus. According to the authors, the approach could potentially be generalized to other disease states and immunological phenotypes. When HLA alleles, especially DR and DQ, strongly co-occurred, TCR associations were difficult to assign to individual alleles.

The cohort comprised fewer than 750 healthy bone marrow donors. At the time of sampling, all cohort members were nominally healthy, though unrecorded immune exposures were likely present. The donor tested CMV seropositive and was one of the 289 seropositive cohort members. Each donor provided a peripheral blood sample, and peripheral blood mononuclear cells were used for TCR beta sequencing. Genomic DNA was extracted from the blood cell samples with the Qiagen DNeasy Blood Extraction Kit. Library creation used the immunoSEQ multiplex PCR assay. For the multiplex PCR, a mixture combining 60 forward primers for TCR Vbeta segments and 13 reverse primers for TCR Jbeta segments was used. The CDR3 region of rearranged TCR beta genes was amplified from genomic DNA by a multiplex PCR assay. The Illumina HiSeq System was used to sequence the amplified TCR beta libraries as 87-base-pair reads. In the paper's pipeline: Across the 700 or so repertoires, a later analysis counted some 80 million unique TCR beta chains, 9.5 million to 13 million of which were shared by at least two donors. Raw reads were error-corrected and collapsed into unique sequences by a nearest-neighbor algorithm in which closely related sequences were merged to remove PCR and sequencing errors. Alignment of CDR3 sequences to IMGT reference sequences was used to assign V, D and J gene segments. For a sequence to be retained, a match of at least six nucleotides was required to both a V gene segment and a J gene segment. A rearrangement was called productive if the CDR3 had no stop codons and remained in frame with V and J, and every other rearrangement was called non-productive. Following IMGT convention, CDR3 was defined as the stretch from the second conserved V-encoded cysteine to the conserved J-encoded phenylalanine. Sequences without an unambiguous match to a single V gene segment were excluded from the earlier analysis of over 500 of the donors. An earlier analysis of 587 of the donors called V segments functional above 56.7% productive rearrangements and segregating when the between-donor standard deviation exceeded 5%. To diagnose cytomegalovirus status from the catalog of TCR beta chain sequences, a statistical classification framework was built. A later analysis assigned V and J genes by comparing TCR nucleotide sequences with IMGT/GENE-DB human TR gene sequences. Using the TCRdist pipeline, a later analysis assigned CDR3 sequences along with most-parsimonious VDJ recombination scenarios. A later analysis defined each TCR beta chain by its CDR3 amino acid sequence plus V-gene family, and excluded reads lacking a unique V-gene family. In a later analysis, around 600 highly shared, low-generation-probability nucleotide sequences were removed to address suspected cross-contamination and a sequencing artifact. A later analysis calculated a clonal expansion index for each public chain from normalized within-repertoire ranks of inferred template counts. Generation probabilities in a later analysis came from a VDJ recombination model fitted to out-of-frame rearrangements, and those results were checked against IGoR. In a later analysis, TCR-TCR, TCR-HLA and TCR-CMV co-occurrence was scored with hypergeometric tests, and a repertoire-size bias correction was applied to TCR pairs. False discovery rates were estimated in a later analysis by permuting HLA or CMV assignments 20 times. A later analysis grouped co-occurring TCRs with DBSCAN, adding TCRdist sequence similarity when clustering within HLA-allele-positive subsets. Repertoires with fewer than 30,000 or more than 120,000 public chains were left out of co-occurrence clustering, as were a handful of repertoires with anomalous nucleotide sharing. TCRdb limited this immuneACCESS table to in-frame rearrangements with V and J called. A share of clones is missing; checked studies link under half to unresolved V genes, and the rest is unexplained. V, J and clone size were drawn from that table, and D and trimming were deduced from the DNA. The sample records some 110,000 clones, about four fifths of which are singletons. Clones ranked in the top ten supply over 20% of the sample.

From the germline V gene, CDR1 is SNHLY and CDR2 is FYNNEI. V is clipped by 1 base and J by 2 bases, and the sequence between their germline boundaries is 9 bases long. The CDR3 measures 15 amino acids from cysteine to phenylalanine. Of the read, only the CDR3 DNA is kept; its 45 bases are in frame from base 1. As regards this clone: This clone's antigen is unknown. No base quality information exists; no much larger clone differs at one position.

The chain uses TRBV2 and TRBJ1-3; there is no confident call for the D gene. The clonotype was recovered from a man aged 25-45 years in good health and CMV-seropositive. Sequenced input: PBMCs. The nucleotide sequence is TGTGCCAGCAGTGAAGGGCGGCTTACTGGAAACACCATATATTTT. Its protein product is CASSEGRLTGNTIYF.